These 7 T cell receptor beta chains were all obtained from the same sample, sequenced in a study of blood T cell repertoires in COVID-19 (dated by TCRdb to between 2020 and 2021). Library preparation employed the immunoSEQ multiplex PCR assay. TCRdb retrieved this table from immuneACCESS and kept in-frame rearrangements only. Not all clones are present; in checked studies, unresolved V genes account for under half, and no reason is known for the remainder. The sample table contains approximately 200,000 clones; only one count was recorded for about 93% of them. The ten largest clones capture 0.76% of the sample. Sequenced input: peripheral blood. The receptors here all came from a man aged 25-40 years with COVID-19, enrolled during active disease.

The V call is TRBV2, the J call TRBJ2-3; 9 positions agree with TRBD1. Germline values: CDR1 SNHLY, CDR2 FYNNEI. J gave up 4 bases and V 2 bases, and 1 base lay outside the gene matches. CDR3 size: 14 residues. This chain's CDR3 is CASSEWTGADTQYF. CDR3 in DNA: TGTGCCAGCAGTGAATGGACAGGGGCAGATACGCAGTATTTT.

The chain combines TRBV2 with TRBJ1-6, with D perhaps matching TRBD1 (6 bases). V was trimmed by 7 bases and J by 10 bases, leaving 17 bases between them. From germline, CDR1 is SNHLY and CDR2 FYNNEI. The CDR3 sequence is 14 residues long. CDR3 nucleotides: TGTGCCAGCATCGATAACAGGGACACCTCACCCCTCCACTTT. This sequence encodes CASIDNRDTSPLHF.

The chain uses TRBV2 and TRBJ2-5, with 9 nucleotides matching TRBD2. Germline loops: CDR1 SNHLY, CDR2 FYNNEI. V was pared by 6 bases and J by 0 bases, with 5 bases of the junction left unmatched. The CDR3 runs 15 residues. In DNA form, the CDR3 reads TGTGCCAGCAGGCTACTAGCGGGCCACCAAGAGACCCAGTACTTC. It translates to CASRLLAGHQETQYF. The entire variable domain, with the rest obtained from reference TRBV2 and TRBJ2-5, is as follows: EPEVTQTPSHQVTQMGQEVILRCVPISNHLYFYWYRQILGQKVEFLVSFYNNEISEKSEIFDDQFSVERPDGSNFTLKIRSTKLEDSAMYFCASRLLAGHQETQYFGPGTRLLVL.

Here the CDR3 DNA reads TGTGCCAGCAGCGCCGGACTAGCGGGGGGGATAGATACGCAGTATTTT. This codes for CASSAGLAGGIDTQYF. The chain couples TRBV7-3 to TRBJ2-3, with 15 positions matching TRBD2. CDR1 is SGHTA and CDR2 is FQGTGA in the germline V gene. The CDR3 is made up of 16 amino acids. J lost 5 bases, V lost 5 bases, and 5 bases had no gene match. Variable domain in full (rest from reference TRBV7-3 and TRBJ2-3): GAGVSQTPSNKVTEKGKYVELRCDPISGHTALYWYRQSLGQGPEFLIYFQGTGAADDSGLPNDRFFAVRPEGSVSTLKIQRTERGDSAVYLCASSAGLAGGIDTQYFGPGTRLTVL.

The CDR3 here is CASSFRDRGYEQYF. CDR3 coding DNA: TGTGCCAGCAGTTTCCGGGACAGGGGCTACGAGCAGTACTTC. The chain couples TRBV27 to TRBJ2-7, with 10 bases lining up with TRBD1. CDR3 length: 14 amino acids. Trimming removed 3 bases from V and 3 bases from J; junction bases left unmatched: 2. CDR1 and CDR2 (germline): MNHEY, SMNVEV (reference sequence).

The chain has TRBV6-5 and TRBJ2-1; no definite D call. The CDR3 runs to 15 residues. V was pared by 0 bases and J by 7 bases, with 13 bases between. Germline lookup yields CDR1 MNHEY and CDR2 SVGAGI. The CDR3, as DNA: TGTGCCAGCAGTTACTCGACCGGGTCTGGGAATGAGCAGTTCTTC. Protein product: CASSYSTGSGNEQFF.

V gene TRBV2 combines with J gene TRBJ1-5, with 9 bases aligning to TRBD1. Unmatched junction bases numbered 10, after V lost 7 bases and J lost 9 bases. The CDR3 consists of 14 residues. From germline, CDR1 is SNHLY and CDR2 FYNNEI. The CDR3 loop is CASTNIQGARPQHF. DNA for the CDR3: TGTGCCAGCACTAACATACAGGGGGCTAGGCCCCAGCATTTT.